This T cell receptor (beta chain) was sequenced during a study of blood T cell repertoires in COVID-19. Background on the study: COVID-19 samples, acute and convalescent, were from the United States, Italy and Spain.

In the original workflow: Reference gene primer amplification gave estimated nucleated cell counts. Generated by immunoSEQ multiplex PCR, the TCRdb table keeps only in-frame clones and is missing some. V and J calls and clone size are as listed in that table; D and trimming were resolved from the DNA. The table has about 250,000 clones, roughly nine tenths seen once. V lost 7 bases to trimming and J lost 6 bases, with 14 bases between them. This CDR3 spans 13 amino acids. Germline CDR1 reads SGHAT; CDR2 reads FQNNGV. J is TRBJ2-3 and V is TRBV11-2; D call uncertain. This sequence originates from a woman in her 40s who had recovered from COVID-19. The specimen was peripheral blood. The CDR3 nucleotides read TGTGCCAGCACCCCCCCGGTCCTCGATACGCAGTATTTT. It specifies CASTPPVLDTQYF.